A selection of T cell receptor beta chains follows, all from one sample in a study of T-cell memory formation after mild COVID-19. TCRdb reanalysed the 5' RACE reads using MiXCR and keeps one entry per CDR3 protein. Here the sample spans 250,000 to 300,000 distinct CDR3 sequences, roughly 15% being singletons. Source material: PBMCs or a T cell subset sorted from them (not recorded which). The receptor source for this set is a man aged 18 to 30 who had mild COVID-19 (a few samples of this study predate the infection). Cell type and time point are not known. The CDR3 runs from the conserved cysteine through the conserved F or W. Each record gives: J gene, clone size, D gene, CDR3 length, V gene, CDR3 DNA, CDR3 protein. D genes are given only for firm matches. Clone size is shown for a subset of rows, as once, few, many or a class of expanded clone.

TRBJ1-1	-	TRBD1	12	TRBV12-3/TRBV12-4	TGTGCCAGCAGTTGGGACAGGTTAGGGGCTTTCTTT	CASSWDRLGAFF
TRBJ1-3	-	-	17	TRBV7-8	TGTGCCAGCAGCTTAGCCCCCTCCGGACGCTCTGGAAACACCATATATTTT	CASSLAPSGRSGNTIYF
TRBJ2-2	few	-	16	TRBV18	TGTGCCAGCTCACCAACACCCCCGGACAGTCCCGGGGAGCTGTTTTTT	CASSPTPPDSPGELFF
TRBJ1-6	many	TRBD1	14	TRBV7-2	TGTGCCAGCGGACAGGGCCCTACCAATTCACCCCTCCACTTT	CASGQGPTNSPLHF
TRBJ2-2	-	-	14	TRBV29-1	TGCAGCGTTGAAAGGGGGTGGAACACCGGGGAGCTGTTTTTT	CSVERGWNTGELFF
TRBJ1-2	-	-	13	TRBV12-3/TRBV12-4	TGTGCCAGCAGTTCCCTTGGCAGCTATGGCTACACCTTC	CASSSLGSYGYTF
TRBJ2-3	once	-	15	TRBV27	TGTGCCAGCAGTCCTGCCCCAGGAGGAACAGATACGCAGTATTTT	CASSPAPGGTDTQYF
TRBJ2-2	-	-	15	TRBV4-3	TGCGCCAGCAGCCAGATGGCAGGGGACTCCGGGGAGCTGTTTTTT	CASSQMAGDSGELFF
TRBJ2-3	many	-	16	TRBV7-9	TGTGCCAGCAGCTCCTACTCGGCCCCCGGCACAGATACGCAGTATTTT	CASSSYSAPGTDTQYF
TRBJ2-5	-	TRBD2	15	TRBV6-6	TGTGCCAGCAGTTACCGGCTAGCGGTGGGAGAGACCCAGTACTTC	CASSYRLAVGETQYF
TRBJ1-5	-	-	14	TRBV20-1	TGCAGTGCTAGAAGTGGTGCGGAGATCCAGCCCCAGCATTTT	CSARSGAEIQPQHF
TRBJ2-2	-	TRBD1	16	TRBV7-2	TGTGCCAGCAGCTTGCAAGGGGGCGGTGACACCGGGGAGCTGTTTTTT	CASSLQGGGDTGELFF
TRBJ1-4	few	-	15	TRBV4-3	TGCGCCAGCAGCCGGGCAGAGGGGGCTAATGAAAAACTGTTTTTT	CASSRAEGANEKLFF
TRBJ1-2	-	-	14	TRBV7-9	TGTGCCAGCAGCGTACAGGCGATTAACTATGGCTACACCTTC	CASSVQAINYGYTF
TRBJ2-4	-	TRBD2	17	TRBV7-2	TGTGCCAGCAGCCCCCGACTAGCGGGGGGGCCGCAGAACATTCAGTACTTC	CASSPRLAGGPQNIQYF
TRBJ2-2	-	-	15	TRBV6-6	TGTGCCAGCAGCTTTAGACAGAGGGGGACCGGGGAGCTGTTTTTT	CASSFRQRGTGELFF
TRBJ2-7	-	-	15	TRBV5-1	TGCGCCAGCAGCTTTGGGTATCCTGAAGCCTACGAGCAGTACTTC	CASSFGYPEAYEQYF
TRBJ2-1	many	TRBD2	15	TRBV24-1	TGTGCCACCAGTGATTCGGCTAGCGGGAACAATGAGCAGTTCTTC	CATSDSASGNNEQFF
TRBJ2-7	few	TRBD1	15	TRBV11-1	TGTGCCAGCAGGCGGTCGGACAGGGGCCTCTACGAGCAGTACTTC	CASRRSDRGLYEQYF
TRBJ2-3	few	-	15	TRBV7-2	TGTGCCAGCAGCGTAGTCGGGGGATACACAGATACGCAGTATTTT	CASSVVGGYTDTQYF
TRBJ1-4	-	TRBD1	15	TRBV5-1	TGCGCCAGCAGCCTGGGGACAGGGGCGTTTGAAAAACTGTTTTTT	CASSLGTGAFEKLFF